This passage covers 20 T cell receptor beta chains from one sample sequenced in a study of long-term antiretroviral therapy in people with HIV. With survey level as its setting, the immunoSEQ assay was v3.0. Libraries were prepared by immunoSEQ multiplex PCR; TCRdb keeps only in-frame clonotypes and omits some of them. The sample holds about 25,000 clones, roughly 88% seen once. The sample consisted of unsorted PBMCs, taken around 4.5 years after starting antiretroviral therapy. These receptor sequences come from a man aged 25 to 45 with HIV.

This sequence joins TRBV2 and TRBJ2-7; D not resolved. In germline, CDR1 is SNHLY, CDR2 FYNNEI. The ends were cut back, 2 bases at V and 5 bases at J, with 16 bases in the middle. The CDR3 extends over 15 amino acids. CDR3 loop: CASSEKGSPRHEQYF. DNA of the CDR3: TGTGCCAGCAGTGAAAAGGGTTCGCCCCGGCACGAGCAGTACTTC.

V is TRBV19 and J is TRBJ1-3, with D uncertain. CDR3 length: 15 amino acids. The V end was cut by 3 bases, the J end by 2 bases, with 11 bases between. Germline assignment: CDR1 LNHDA and CDR2 SQIVND (reference sequence). The CDR3, as DNA: TGTGCCAGTAGTATCGTAAGCAGCCCTGGAAACACCATATATTTT. This translates into CASSIVSSPGNTIYF.

V and J are TRBV11-2 and TRBJ2-7; D might be TRBD2 (5 bases). Germline V gives CDR1 SGHAT, CDR2 FQNNGV. V lost 3 bases and J 4 bases, leaving 7 bases between the germline ends. The CDR3 sequence is 12 residues long. In DNA form, the CDR3 reads TGTGCCAGCAGCTTTAGGGAGTACGAGCAGTACTTC. Residues: CASSFREYEQYF. The variable domain in full, with the rest retrieved from reference TRBV11-2 and TRBJ2-7, is EAGVAQSPRYKIIEKRQSVAFWCNPISGHATLYWYQQILGQGPKLLIQFQNNGVVDDSQLPKDRFSAERLKGVDSTLKIQPAKLEDSAVYLCASSFREYEQYFGPGTRLTVT.

This clone has just one count. The CDR3 DNA reads TGTGCCAGTAGCCCCCAGGACGGAAATGAAAAACTGTTTTTT. This gives the protein CASSPQDGNEKLFF. The chain has TRBV19 and TRBJ1-4, with D hard to call. Germline V gene sequence: CDR1 LNHDA, CDR2 SQIVND (reference sequence). The CDR3 has 14 residues. Deletions cut 6 bases from V and 5 bases from J, with 13 bases between.

The chain uses TRBV4-2 and TRBJ2-5; unclear D gene. V lost 4 bases to trimming and J lost 3 bases, with 9 bases between them. The germline gives CDR1 LGHNA, CDR2 YNFKEQ. The CDR3 contains 13 residues. The chain's CDR3 is CASSRDKEETQYF. DNA for the CDR3: TGTGCCAGCAGCCGAGACAAGGAAGAGACCCAGTACTTC.

The chain carries TRBV15 and TRBJ2-7, with 7 bases fitting TRBD1. The junction had 4 bases not matched to a gene; V was cut back by 2 bases and J by 6 bases. The CDR3 covers 13 residues. Germline V gene sequence: CDR1 LNHNV, CDR2 YYDKDF (reference sequence). CDR3 in amino acids: CATSRLRGTEQYF. The CDR3 bases are TGTGCCACCAGCAGACTCAGGGGGACCGAGCAGTACTTC.

To note about this clone: A read error may produce the germline difference seen at one junction end. The genes are TRBV6-6 and TRBJ2-3; no reliable D call. CDR3 length equals 15 residues. Germline V gene data show CDR1 as MNHNY and CDR2 as SVGAGI (reference sequence). CDR3 sequence: CASTYGASDPDTQYF. CDR3 bases: TGTGCCAGCACTTACGGAGCATCCGATCCCGATACGCAGTATTTT.

The chain employs TRBV10-3 and TRBJ2-5, with 8 positions matching TRBD1. Germline values: CDR1 ENHRY, CDR2 SYGVKD. Trimming cost V 2 bases and J 3 bases; bases outside gene matches: 14. The CDR3 runs 18 residues. CDR3 in DNA: TGTGCCATCAGTGAGCCAACTGGCTCGGGGACAGGAAAAGAGACCCAGTACTTC. Encoded protein: CAISEPTGSGTGKETQYF.

The chain is built from TRBV11-2 and TRBJ1-1; D possibly corresponds to TRBD1 (5 bases). The CDR3 is made up of 18 amino acids. CDR1 is SGHAT and CDR2 is FQNNGV in the germline V gene. The V and J ends lost 3 bases and 0 bases respectively, with 20 bases between them. In DNA, the CDR3 is TGTGCCAGCAGCTTCTCCTGGGGGTGGGGCGGAATGAACACTGAAGCTTTCTTT. This codes for CASSFSWGWGGMNTEAFF.

J is TRBJ2-5 and V is TRBV5-4; D gene ambiguous. In germline, CDR1 is SGHNT, CDR2 YYREEE (reference sequence). The CDR3 is made up of 13 amino acids. V lost 6 bases and J 4 bases, leaving 13 bases between the germline ends. The CDR3 DNA is TGTGCCAGCAAAGGGCGATGGGGAGAGACCCAGTACTTC. Protein: CASKGRWGETQYF.

The rearrangement joins TRBV19 to TRBJ1-5; tentatively, D is TRBD1 (5 bases). This CDR3 has 12 amino acids. Trimming left V 5 bases short and J 16 bases short, with 18 bases between. Per germline, CDR1 LNHDA and CDR2 SQIVND (reference sequence). Here the CDR3 DNA reads TGTGCCAGTAGTGTCGGAGGGGTAGGAAAACATTTT. Amino acid sequence: CASSVGGVGKHF. The variable domain in full, with the rest retrieved from reference TRBV19 and TRBJ1-5, is DGGITQSPKYLFRKEGQNVTLSCEQNLNHDAMYWYRQDPGQGLRLIYYSQIVNDFQKGDIAEGYSVSREKKESFPLTVTSAQKNPTAFYLCASSVGGVGKHFGDGTRLSIL.

J is TRBJ2-2 and V is TRBV18; 8 bases align to TRBD2. This CDR3 spans 15 amino acids. CDR1 and CDR2 (germline): KGHSH, LQKENI. V trimming: 3 bases; J trimming: 4 bases; junction bases outside the gene matches: 4. The CDR3 bases are TGTGCCAGCTCACCTCGCCTAGCGGGCACCGGGGAGCTGTTTTTT. Protein sequence: CASSPRLAGTGELFF.

The rearrangement links TRBV5-1 to TRBJ2-7; D gene ambiguous. This CDR3 has 13 amino acids. V was trimmed by 0 bases and J by 1 base, leaving 5 bases between them. Germline lookup yields CDR1 SGHRS and CDR2 YFSETQ. CDR3 DNA: TGCGCCAGCAGCTTGGATGGGTCCTACGAGCAGTACTTC. It is translated as CASSLDGSYEQYF.

This clone showed up just once. The genes are TRBV2 and TRBJ2-3, with D perhaps matching TRBD2 (5 bases). The V end lost 7 bases, the J end lost 2 bases, and 10 bases lay between the germline ends. CDR3 length: 13 amino acids. The germline gives CDR1 SNHLY, CDR2 FYNNEI. The CDR3 sequence: CASKVGDTDTQYF. The CDR3, as DNA: TGTGCCAGCAAGGTCGGGGACACAGATACGCAGTATTTT.

The chain carries TRBV18 and TRBJ1-3; no firm D call. V shed 1 base and J shed 1 base, with 2 bases lying between them. The CDR3 length is 13 residues. The germline V gene has CDR1 KGHSH and CDR2 LQKENI. The CDR3 DNA reads TGTGCCAGCTCACCACTATCTGGAAACACCATATATTTT. This gives the protein CASSPLSGNTIYF.

The chain is built from TRBV9 and TRBJ1-1, with D hard to call. The germline V gene encodes CDR1 SGDLS and CDR2 YYNGEE. The CDR3 spans 13 residues. V was shortened by 4 bases and J by 4 bases, with 11 bases between the two germline ends. CDR3 region: CASSSNLATEAFF. The CDR3 region has the DNA TGTGCCAGCAGCTCGAACCTGGCCACTGAAGCTTTCTTT.

This clone was counted once. The J gene is TRBJ1-5, the V gene TRBV7-3; no firm D call. With 4 bases removed from V and 2 bases from J, the gap between germline ends came to 21 bases. The CDR3 spans 18 residues. CDR1 is SGHTA and CDR2 is FQGTGA in the germline V gene. The CDR3 DNA is TGTGCCAGCAGCTATCGGACGCATAACCCGAGGGGCAATCAGCCCCAGCATTTT. Its protein is CASSYRTHNPRGNQPQHF.

This clone is a singleton in its sample. This sequence joins TRBV15 and TRBJ2-1; D is unresolved. V lost 0 bases to trimming and J lost 5 bases, with 5 bases between them. Looked up from germline, CDR1 is LNHNV and CDR2 is YYDKDF (reference sequence). This CDR3 is 13 amino acids long. This CDR3 reads CATSRDRDNEQFF. DNA for the CDR3: TGTGCCACCAGCAGAGATAGAGACAATGAGCAGTTCTTC.

The rearrangement uses TRBV6-4 and TRBJ2-1; possibly TRBD2 for D (6 bases). The CDR3 sequence is 14 residues long. V lost 6 bases, J lost 7 bases, and 16 bases lay in between. The germline CDR1 and CDR2 sequences are MRHNA and SNTAGT. The DNA of the CDR3 is TGTGCCAGCAGCCGGGACTCCGACAATAATGAGCAGTTCTTC. It encodes CASSRDSDNNEQFF.

This chain connects TRBV10-3 to TRBJ1-1; 8 bases fit TRBD1. The J segment lost 8 bases and the V segment lost 10 bases, leaving 12 bases of the junction unmatched. The CDR3 length is 13 residues. CDR1 and CDR2 from the germline V gene are ENHRY and SYGVKD. For the CDR3, the DNA is TGTGCCACCAGAGGGCAGGGGGCGCCGGAAGCTTTCTTT. Translating it yields CATRGQGAPEAFF.